The clone carrying this TCR beta chain was detected ten times or more. Its antigen is still unknown. Using RNA transcripts as the source, TCR beta CDR3 regions were amplified. The HTBI primer set was used in a first-round RT-PCR of the TCR CDR3. One entry per CDR3 protein results from TCRdb running MiXCR on the multiplex PCR reads. The sample lists 550,000 to 600,000 distinct CDR3 sequences, around 42% occurring once. This sample stems from a study of T cells in Graves' hyperthyroidism and ophthalmopathy. Study-level points and caveats: Also found in blood were most expanded thyroid clonotypes above 0.001. Model predictions of ophthalmopathy came a median approximately 6.5 months before onset.

Those patients with uncontrolled infection, other autoimmune disease, pregnancy or lactation were excluded. Diagnoses were made from clinical symptoms, serum measures (thyroxine and TRAb), thyroid ultrasound and orbital computed tomography. Germline-derived CDR1 and CDR2 are SEHNR and FQNEAQ (reference sequence). The V end lost 4 bases, the J end lost 3 bases, and 10 bases lay between the germline ends. This CDR3 spans 14 amino acids. Sequencing was carried out using peripheral blood or thyroid tissue (not recorded which). The receptor's source is an adult woman with Graves' disease, either hyperthyroidism or ophthalmopathy (not recorded which). This rearrangement joins TRBV7-9 to TRBJ1-5, with D perhaps matching TRBD1 (5 bases). The CDR3 DNA is TGTGCCAGCAGCTCGGGACCGAACAATCAGCCCCAGCATTTT. Protein product: CASSSGPNNQPQHF.